This T cell receptor (beta chain) emerged from a study of cytomegalovirus exposure and HLA in healthy donors. With V trimmed by 3 bases and J by 6 bases, 4 bases remained unmatched. The germline CDR1 and CDR2 sequences are KGHSH and LQKENI. The CDR3 runs to 15 residues. It was with 60 Vbeta and 13 Jbeta primers that the PCR ran. Sequencing was performed with immunoSEQ multiplex PCR; in TCRdb, only in-frame clones are kept and a portion is missing. This sample has 170,000 or so clones, with 80% found just once. This clone has more than one count but fewer than ten. Its antigen is still unknown. Study results and caveats: About 87% or about 30% of the time was how often most TCR beta V segments were productive, according to an earlier analysis.

The rearrangement uses TRBV18 and TRBJ2-2, with 10 bases aligning to TRBD1. The TCR originated in a boy aged 5-17 years in good health and CMV-seronegative. Sequenced: PBMCs. In DNA form, the CDR3 reads TGTGCCAGCTCACCGGGGACAGGGGACGCCGGGGAGCTGTTTTTT. Protein: CASSPGTGDAGELFF.